The 23 T cell receptor beta chains below were found in one sample sequenced in a study of metastatic and nonmetastatic thyroid tumors. With MiXCR, TCRdb called clones anew from the PCR reads. The sample lists 15,000 to 20,000 clones, about a quarter occurring once. Patients had received no treatment of any kind before thyroid surgery. The sample consisted of adjacent normal tissue. These receptors all come from a female donor with papillary thyroid cancer or a benign thyroid nodule (not recorded which). Some clones in this sample may be carry-over from other donors' samples.

The chain couples TRBV2 to TRBJ2-1; D may be TRBD2 (5 bases). V was clipped by 7 bases and J by 10 bases, with 11 bases between them. This CDR3 comprises 11 residues. Per the germline V gene, CDR1 is SNHLY and CDR2 is FYNNEI. CDR3 sequence reads: CASTLAGEQFF. The CDR3 DNA sequence: TGTGCCAGCACCCTGGCGGGCGAGCAGTTCTTC.

For this clone: A junction end diverges from the germline sequence, so it may reflect a read error. The sample holds other DNA sequences that translate to the same CDR3. The rearrangement joins TRBV3-1 to TRBJ1-1; D perhaps matches TRBD1 (5 bases). This CDR3 is built from 13 residues. CDR1 LGHDT and CDR2 YNNKEL come from the germline V gene (reference sequence). The CDR3 reads CASSQQGRTEAFF. In DNA form, the CDR3 reads TGTGCCAGCAGCCAACAGGGAAGGACTGAGGCTTTCTTT. The variable domain in full, completed from reference TRBV3-1 and TRBJ1-1, reads DTAVSQTPKYLVTQMGNDKSIKCEQNLGHDTMYWYKQDSKKFLKIMFSYNNKELIINETVPNRFSPKSPDKAHLNLHINSLELGDSAVYFCASSQQGRTEAFFGQGTRLTVV.

This clone was seen more than once but under ten times. The rearrangement joins TRBV25-1 to TRBJ2-3; no reliable D call. This CDR3 has 14 residues. Germline-derived CDR1 and CDR2 are MGHDK and SYGVNS. Trimming stripped 2 bases from V and 0 bases from J, with 6 bases between. CDR3 bases: TGTGCCAGCAGTGAACATGGGAGCACAGATACGCAGTATTTT. The encoded protein is CASSEHGSTDTQYF. The whole variable domain, remainder taken from reference TRBV25-1 and TRBJ2-3, is EADIYQTPRYLVIGTGKKITLECSQTMGHDKMYWYQQDPGMELHLIHYSYGVNSTEKGDLSSESTVSRIRTEHFPLTLESARPSHTSQYLCASSEHGSTDTQYFGPGTRLTVL.

Only a few counts were recorded for this clone. The chain recombines TRBV11-2 with TRBJ2-7, with 9 positions matching TRBD1. This CDR3 has 16 amino acids. J gave up 5 bases and V 1 base, and 9 bases lay outside the gene matches. Per germline, CDR1 SGHAT and CDR2 FQNNGV. CDR3 protein: CASSLGPGQGVDEQYF. The CDR3 DNA reads as TGTGCCAGCAGCTTAGGACCGGGACAGGGTGTCGACGAGCAGTACTTC.

This clone occurred a few times. This chain connects TRBV5-1 to TRBJ2-7, with D possibly TRBD2 on 6 matching bases. Germline values: CDR1 SGHRS, CDR2 YFSETQ. This CDR3 comprises 12 residues. With 7 bases removed from V and 1 base from J, the gap between germline ends came to 9 bases. DNA of the CDR3: TGCGCCAGCTGCGGGGCATCCTACGAGCAGTACTTC. The encoded protein is CASCGASYEQYF.

By its share, this clone is large. The chain uses TRBV3-1 and TRBJ2-7; 12 bases agree with TRBD2. CDR1 is LGHDT, CDR2 YNNKEL, per germline (reference sequence). V shed 4 bases, J shed 3 bases, and the junction held 1 base outside the gene matches. The CDR3 is made up of 14 amino acids. CDR3 amino acids: CASSRLAGDYEQYF. DNA of the CDR3: TGTGCCAGCAGCCGACTAGCGGGAGACTACGAGCAGTACTTC.

This sequence joins TRBV20-1 and TRBJ2-5; D gene ambiguous. Germline V gives CDR1 DFQATT, CDR2 SNEGSKA (reference sequence). The CDR3 runs 14 residues. V lost 0 bases, J lost 6 bases, and 14 bases lay in between. The CDR3 nucleotides read TGCAGTGCTAGAGATCCAGCGAACCTGAAGACCCAGTACTTC. It translates to CSARDPANLKTQYF.

The chain combines TRBV12-3 or TRBV12-4 with TRBJ1-5; 8 bases agree with TRBD1. V lost 3 bases, J lost 2 bases, and 0 bases stayed unmatched. CDR3 size: 14 residues. The CDR3 sequence: CASSLGQGNQPQHF. The CDR3 coding sequence is TGTGCCAGCAGTTTGGGACAGGGCAATCAGCCCCAGCATTTT.

This sequence joins TRBV12-3 or TRBV12-4 and TRBJ2-5, with a weak D call TRBD2 (6 bases). The CDR3 is 15 residues long. V was clipped by 2 bases and J by 7 bases, with 17 bases between them. In nucleotides, the CDR3 is TGTGCCAGCAGTTTAAGGTCGACTGAAGCGGGGACCCAGTACTTC. Translation: CASSLRSTEAGTQYF.

The chain is built from TRBV20-1 and TRBJ2-7; 9 nucleotides align to TRBD2. This CDR3 is built from 12 residues. The germline V gene encodes CDR1 DFQATT and CDR2 SNEGSKA (reference sequence). Trimming cost V 3 bases and J 6 bases; bases outside gene matches: 3. DNA of the CDR3: TGCAGTGCTAGGATTAGCGGGAGCGAGCAGTACTTC. Protein sequence: CSARISGSEQYF.

This clone turned up a few times. J is TRBJ2-7 and V is TRBV6-4; the match to TRBD1 covers 7 bases. V trimming: 5 bases; J trimming: 2 bases; junction bases outside the gene matches: 3. Germline V lookup: CDR1 MRHNA, CDR2 SNTAGT. The CDR3 spans 13 residues. The DNA of the CDR3 is TGTGCCAGCAGTTTCGGACAGGCCTACGAGCAGTACTTC. Translation: CASSFGQAYEQYF.

By proportion, this clone is large. V gene TRBV6-1 combines with J gene TRBJ1-2, with D uncertain. The germline V gene encodes CDR1 MNHNS and CDR2 SASEGT. V was cut by 1 base and J by 8 bases, with 14 bases left in between. There are 14 residues in the CDR3. This CDR3 is CASSEDPAFTGYTF. DNA of the CDR3: TGTGCCAGCAGTGAAGATCCCGCATTTACGGGCTACACCTTC.

Concerning this clone: Additional DNA sequences in this sample encode the identical CDR3. V gene TRBV7-2 combines with J gene TRBJ1-5, with TRBD1 matching 8 bases. This CDR3 is built from 14 residues. Trimming removed 3 bases from V and 7 bases from J; junction bases left unmatched: 5. Germline loops: CDR1 SGHTA, CDR2 FQGNSA. The CDR3 nucleotides read TGTGCCAGCAGCTTTAAAGCAGGGGGCCAGCCCCAGCATTTT. Its translation: CASSFKAGGQPQHF.

This clone was seen more than once but under ten times. The chain joins TRBV28 to TRBJ1-5; D gene uncertain. The V end lost 2 bases, the J end lost 6 bases, and 5 bases lay between the germline ends. Germline lookup yields CDR1 MDHEN and CDR2 SYDVKM. The CDR3 sequence is 12 residues long. CDR3 in DNA: TGTGCCAGCAGTTTAATGGTTCAGCCCCAGCATTTT. Translated, it gives CASSLMVQPQHF.

V gene TRBV19 combines with J gene TRBJ2-7; no clear D gene. The CDR3 is 11 amino acids. Germline V gives CDR1 LNHDA, CDR2 SQIVND (reference sequence). Trimming took off 6 bases at V and 6 bases at J, with 9 bases between the two ends. CDR3 in DNA: TGTGCCAGTAGAGCCTCGGGCGAGCAGTACTTC. Translated: CASRASGEQYF.

Worth noting for this clone: The junction shows a germline mismatch at one end, possibly a read error. The chain is built from TRBV10-3 and TRBJ2-7, with D possibly matching TRBD1 (6 bases). The V gene's germline CDR1 is ENHRY and CDR2 SYGVKD. CDR3 size: 16 residues. The CDR3 is CAISGIDRIQTYGQYF. The DNA for the CDR3 is TGTGCCATCAGTGGGATCGACAGGATTCAAACCTACGGGCAGTACTTC.

The genes are TRBV10-2 and TRBJ2-7; D gene ambiguous. Looked up from germline, CDR1 is WSHSY and CDR2 is SAAADI. The CDR3 loop spans 9 amino acids. The V end lost 9 bases, the J end lost 6 bases, and 6 bases lay between the germline ends. CDR3 in DNA: TGCGCCAGGTCATTCGAGCAGTACTTC. Amino acids: CARSFEQYF.

The rearrangement uses TRBV7-3 and TRBJ2-2, with 8 bases identical to TRBD2. The CDR3 runs 16 residues. Losses at the gene ends were 2 bases for V and 0 bases for J; bases not matched to a gene: 2. Germline V gene lookup returns CDR1 SGHTA and CDR2 FQGTGA. In DNA, the CDR3 is TGTGCCAGCAGCTTAGCGGGGGGCGCGAACACCGGGGAGCTGTTTTTT. Protein: CASSLAGGANTGELFF.

This clone was observed many times. The V gene is TRBV10-1, the J gene TRBJ2-7; D is possibly TRBD2 (6 bases). Per the germline V gene, CDR1 is WNHNN and CDR2 is SYGVQD (reference sequence). The germline V and J ends were trimmed by 0 bases and 5 bases, with 17 bases remaining between them. The CDR3 runs to 16 residues. As DNA, the CDR3 is TGCGCCAGCAGTGAGTCGTCTTCGTGGAGGGGCGACGAGCAGTACTTC. It yields the protein CASSESSSWRGDEQYF.

On this clone: Lacking the conserved final phenylalanine or tryptophan, this CDR3 likely reflects a read error. V gene TRBV5-1 combines with J gene TRBJ2-7; D unclear. This CDR3 spans 13 amino acids. Germline V gives CDR1 SGHRS, CDR2 YFSETQ. V was pared by 3 bases and J by 8 bases, with 15 bases between. The CDR3 nucleotides read TGCGCCAGCAGCTCCGAGCCGGCTCCGAAGCAGTACCTC. Amino acids: CASSSEPAPKQYL.

CDR3 residues: CASSGLAGYYEQYF. The CDR3 DNA is TGTGCCAGCAGTGGACTAGCGGGATACTACGAGCAGTACTTC. The chain couples TRBV2 to TRBJ2-7; 11 bases are a match to TRBD2. Trimming at V came to 4 bases and at J to 3 bases, leaving 2 bases not matched to a gene. Germline CDR1 is SNHLY and CDR2 is FYNNEI. The CDR3 has 14 amino acids.

The chain links TRBV6-2 or TRBV6-3 to TRBJ2-7, with D hard to call. V lost 0 bases and J 2 bases, leaving 5 bases between the germline ends. The CDR3 has 13 residues. Per the germline V gene, CDR1 is MNHEY and CDR2 is SVGEGT. CDR3: CASSYSGPYEQYF. In nucleotides, the CDR3 is TGTGCCAGCAGTTACTCAGGGCCCTACGAGCAGTACTTC.

In this sample, this clone turned up a few times. V gene TRBV2 combines with J gene TRBJ2-2, with TRBD2 as a possible D gene (6 bases). This CDR3 has 17 amino acids. V gave up 5 bases and J gave up 1 base, with 17 bases separating them. Germline values: CDR1 SNHLY, CDR2 FYNNEI. CDR3 amino acids: CASSPSVAEKNTGELFF. CDR3 DNA: TGTGCCAGCAGTCCATCTGTAGCGGAGAAGAACACCGGGGAGCTGTTTTTT.